The 12 T cell receptor beta chains listed next were all sequenced from one sample in a study of blood T cell repertoires in COVID-19. Profiling relied on immunoSEQ multiplex PCR, and the TCRdb table lists in-frame clones only, not all of them. The sample holds a few hundred thousand clones, 70% to 90% seen once. Specimen: PBMCs or T cells enriched from blood (not recorded which). The receptors come from a man aged 25 to 40 who had recovered from COVID-19.

This chain links TRBV5-4 with TRBJ2-5; perhaps TRBD2 as D (6 bases). This CDR3 is 15 amino acids long. Germline V gene data show CDR1 as SGHNT and CDR2 as YYREEE (reference sequence). Trimming took 3 bases from V and 3 from J, leaving 15 bases between them. The CDR3 DNA is TGTGCCAGCAGCTCGCGGGCGGGGCTGAAAGAGACCCAGTACTTC. Amino acids: CASSSRAGLKETQYF.

The chain couples TRBV5-4 to TRBJ2-7; the D gene is possibly TRBD1 (6 bases). The CDR3 has 12 residues. V was shortened by 5 bases and J by 6 bases, with 12 bases between the two germline ends. The germline CDR1 and CDR2 sequences are SGHNT and YYREEE (reference sequence). The CDR3 sequence is CASRAGAGEQYF. DNA for the CDR3: TGTGCCAGCAGGGCAGGGGCGGGCGAGCAGTACTTC.

This clone was observed once. The gene calls are TRBV27 and TRBJ2-7, with 9 bases identical to TRBD1. Germline assignment: CDR1 MNHEY and CDR2 SMNVEV (reference sequence). Trimming cost V 5 bases and J 5 bases; bases outside gene matches: 7. CDR3 length: 14 residues. In nucleotides, the CDR3 is TGTGCCAGCAGTCCAGCGGGACAGGGCCACGAGCAGTACTTC. This codes for CASSPAGQGHEQYF.

V gene TRBV30 combines with J gene TRBJ1-2; 9 bases are a match to TRBD1. Germline V gene sequence: CDR1 GTSNPN, CDR2 SVGIG (reference sequence). Unmatched junction bases numbered 11, after V lost 5 bases and J lost 10 bases. This CDR3 has 13 amino acids. The CDR3 DNA sequence: TGTGCCTGGGGGACAGGGAACCATGGTGCCTACACCTTC. As protein: CAWGTGNHGAYTF. The full variable domain, completed using reference TRBV30 and TRBJ1-2, is SQTIHQWPATLVQPVGSPLSLECTVEGTSNPNLYWYRQAAGRGLQLLFYSVGIGQISSEVPQNLSASRPQDRQFILSSKKLLLSDSGFYLCAWGTGNHGAYTFGSGTRLTVV.

The J gene is TRBJ1-2, the V gene TRBV9; tentatively, D is TRBD1 (5 bases). Trimming pared 4 bases from V and 1 base from J, leaving 14 bases between. Germline V gene data show CDR1 as SGDLS and CDR2 as YYNGEE. The CDR3 extends over 15 amino acids. The CDR3 region has the DNA TGTGCCAGCAGCAAAGCGGGGACGGTTAACTATGGCTACACCTTC. Protein: CASSKAGTVNYGYTF.

The V gene is TRBV4-3, the J gene TRBJ2-1; possibly TRBD2 for D (5 bases). Trimming cost V 1 base and J 0 bases, with 7 bases left between them. CDR1 and CDR2 from the germline V gene are LGHNA and YSLEER. The length of the CDR3 is 15 residues. CDR3 nucleotide sequence: TGCGCCAGCAGCCAAGGAGGGTACTCCTACAATGAGCAGTTCTTC. It yields the protein CASSQGGYSYNEQFF.

The gene calls are TRBV5-5 and TRBJ1-1; no clear D gene. The CDR3 has 15 residues. Trimming took 4 bases from V and 3 from J, leaving 16 bases between them. Per germline, CDR1 SGHKS and CDR2 YYEKEE (reference sequence). The CDR3, as DNA: TGTGCCAGCAGCAGCGGACTTGGTGGGTACACTGAAGCTTTCTTT. This encodes CASSSGLGGYTEAFF.

The CDR3 nucleotides are TGCGCCAGCAGCTTGGAGCGGAAGAGCACAGATACGCAGTATTTT. Translated, it gives CASSLERKSTDTQYF. This rearrangement joins TRBV5-1 to TRBJ2-3; a weak D match, TRBD2 (5 bases). V gave up 0 bases and J gave up 0 bases, with 8 bases separating them. The germline gives CDR1 SGHRS, CDR2 YFSETQ. This CDR3 has 15 amino acids.

This clone came up many times. This chain links TRBV4-2 with TRBJ2-1; 9 bases map to TRBD2. This CDR3 is 15 amino acids long. After removal of 1 base from V and 5 bases from J, the junction contained 3 bases not matched to a gene. Germline CDR1 and CDR2: LGHNA and YNFKEQ. DNA for the CDR3: TGTGCCAGCAGCCAAGCCCAGCGGGGGGACAATGAGCAGTTCTTC. This translates into CASSQAQRGDNEQFF.

The chain employs TRBV7-9 and TRBJ2-5, with D possibly being TRBD2 (6 bases). The CDR3 has 15 residues. Trimming removed 0 bases from V and 5 bases from J, with 13 bases in between. Germline V gene sequence: CDR1 SEHNR, CDR2 FQNEAQ (reference sequence). The CDR3 loop is CASSLALARQETQYF. CDR3 coding DNA: TGTGCCAGCAGCTTAGCACTAGCCCGCCAGGAGACCCAGTACTTC.

This rearrangement joins TRBV11-1 to TRBJ1-4, with D unresolved. V dropped 1 base and J dropped 7 bases, with 7 bases sitting between them. Germline CDR1 and CDR2: SGHAT and FQDESV (reference sequence). The CDR3 has 13 residues. CDR3 residues: CASSLGVGEKLFF. The CDR3 coding sequence is TGTGCCAGCAGCTTAGGAGTTGGTGAAAAACTGTTTTTT.

This clone was counted between two and nine times. J is TRBJ2-5 and V is TRBV2, with a possible D match to TRBD1 (5 bases). Germline V gene sequence: CDR1 SNHLY, CDR2 FYNNEI. V lost 4 bases and J 5 bases, leaving 17 bases between the germline ends. The CDR3 is 15 amino acids. The CDR3 DNA is TGTGCCAGCAGTGTCGATGGGGCAGCAGGGGAGACCCAGTACTTC. Protein product: CASSVDGAAGETQYF. Full variable domain (remainder filled in from reference TRBV2 and TRBJ2-5): EPEVTQTPSHQVTQMGQEVILRCVPISNHLYFYWYRQILGQKVEFLVSFYNNEISEKSEIFDDQFSVERPDGSNFTLKIRSTKLEDSAMYFCASSVDGAAGETQYFGPGTRLLVL.